This T cell receptor (beta chain) was captured in a study of Ad26.COV2.S vaccination and SARS-CoV-2 variants. This clone occurred once. The antigen is undetermined. This table comes from immunoSEQ multiplex PCR, and its TCRdb copy is limited to in-frame clones, with some not included. The sample holds some 520,000 clones; about 83% are singletons and the top ten take about 13%. Treatment indicated: around 19 received Ad26.COV2.S at low or high dose, single or two shots; about 5 received placebo; per-sample allocation not given. All samples were drawn on day 63, counting from the first vaccine or placebo injection. The V gene's germline CDR1 is MDHEN and CDR2 SYDVKM. V shed 5 bases and J 7 bases; nucleotides not matched to a gene: 4. There are 14 residues in the CDR3. Broader study findings: Analyses that measured TCR breadth and depth may have underestimated total T cell responses. Relative to placebo recipients, vaccine recipients exhibited elevated spike-specific TCR breadth.

The chain couples TRBV28 to TRBJ1-4; 10 positions match TRBD1. Specimen: peripheral blood, collected in a trial of Ad26.COV2.S vaccine versus placebo. The clonotype comes from a person between 18 and 60 years old who received the Ad26.COV2.S COVID-19 vaccine or a placebo. The CDR3 reads CASSRRDRGEKLFF. Written as DNA, the CDR3 is TGTGCCAGCAGTCGCCGGGACAGGGGTGAAAAACTGTTTTTT.